This T cell receptor (beta chain) originates from a study of blood T cells in healthy people across ages. For the second PCR, which ran for about 6 to 11 cycles, a sample-barcoded 5' primer and a J-beta primer mix were used. Each cDNA molecule was tagged by a template-switch adaptor with 12 random nucleotides. Researchers report that each sample yielded at least 3 million CDR3-containing paired-end reads. One entry per CDR3 protein results from TCRdb running MiXCR on the 5' RACE reads. The sample yields about 1.4 million distinct CDR3 sequences, 59% seen once. Healthy Caucasian individuals from Russia aged about 6 to 95 served as donors. Each sample yielded at least 6 million isolated PBMCs. This CDR3 contains 13 residues. Trimming took 6 bases from V and 6 from J, leaving 16 bases between them. Germline V gives CDR1 SQVTM, CDR2 ANQGSEA.

J is TRBJ2-3 and V is TRBV29-1, with D perhaps matching TRBD2 (5 bases). The sample consisted of blood. The sequence came from a man between 18 and 35 years old in good health. This CDR3 reads CSVEVTGMDTQYF. In nucleotides, the CDR3 is TGCAGCGTCGAGGTGACCGGGATGGATACGCAGTATTTT.